The 14 T cell receptor beta chains below come from one sample, sequenced in a study of monozygotic twins with inflammatory bowel disease. TCRdb reprocessed the 5' RACE reads and reports one entry per CDR3 protein, with no DNA. Here the sample table reports more than 100,000 distinct CDR3 sequences. Sequencing input: blood. These TCRs come from a human donor with ulcerative colitis or Crohn's disease, or a healthy co-twin of an affected twin (not recorded which).

The rearrangement links TRBV6-4 to TRBJ2-1; TCRdb picks TRBD2, but there is no DNA to check that call. This CDR3 spans 15 amino acids. The germline V gene encodes CDR1 MRHNA and CDR2 SNTAGT. The chain's CDR3 is CATLLADPKYNEQFF.

The rearrangement uses TRBV28 and TRBJ2-7; there is no DNA to check the TCRdb D call of TRBD1. The CDR3 spans 14 residues. CDR1 is MDHEN, CDR2 SYDVKM, per germline. CDR3 loop: CASSQTGGTYEQYF.

CDR3 loop: CASRPFLSGTSGRNYEQYF. This chain connects TRBV6-2 or TRBV6-3 to TRBJ2-7; lacking DNA, the TRBD2 call made by TCRdb goes unchecked. The length of the CDR3 is 19 residues. The germline V gene encodes CDR1 MNHEY and CDR2 SVGEGT.

V and J are TRBV5-1 and TRBJ2-1; checking the TCRdb D call of TRBD2 is not possible without DNA. There are 17 residues in the CDR3. Per germline, CDR1 SGHRS and CDR2 YFSETQ. CDR3 sequence reads: CASSPGGRRGGNNEQFF.

The chain has TRBV3-1 and TRBJ2-1; absent DNA, TCRdb's TRBD2 call cannot be checked. This CDR3 comprises 15 residues. The germline V gene encodes CDR1 LGHDT and CDR2 YNNKEL (reference sequence). CDR3 in amino acids: CASSQPASGRGEQFF.

This rearrangement joins TRBV4-3 to TRBJ2-3; TCRdb reports TRBD1, a call that lacks DNA to check it against. Looked up from germline, CDR1 is LGHNA and CDR2 is YSLEER. CDR3 length: 16 amino acids. The CDR3 loop is CASSRGDTVGTDTQYF.

The chain joins TRBV10-3 to TRBJ2-5; TCRdb's assignment of TRBD1 cannot be checked, as there is no DNA. The CDR3 extends over 15 amino acids. Germline V gene lookup returns CDR1 ENHRY and CDR2 SYGVKD. The CDR3 region is CAISDQVAGAQTQYF.

Its frequency marks this clonotype as medium-sized. The rearrangement uses TRBV27 and TRBJ2-1; the D call from TCRdb, TRBD1, cannot be confirmed without DNA. Germline-derived CDR1 and CDR2 are MNHEY and SMNVEV (reference sequence). CDR3 length: 14 amino acids. This chain's CDR3 is CASSFLSGMNEQFF.

V gene TRBV28 combines with J gene TRBJ1-3. The germline gives CDR1 MDHEN, CDR2 SYDVKM. The CDR3 has 14 residues. The CDR3 loop reads CASSYGFSGNTIYF. Drawing the rest from reference TRBV28 and TRBJ1-3, the complete variable domain is DVKVTQSSRYLVKRTGEKVFLECVQDMDHENMFWYRQDPGLGLRLIYFSYDVKMKEKGDIPEGYSVSREKKERFSLILESASTNQTSMYLCASSYGFSGNTIYFGEGSWLTVV.

The V and J genes are TRBV7-3 and TRBJ1-3; the D gene TCRdb calls, TRBD1, cannot be checked with no DNA. The CDR3 length is 13 residues. From germline, CDR1 is SGHTA and CDR2 FQGTGA. Here the CDR3 reads CASSPAQGNTIYF.

The chain is built from TRBV5-1 and TRBJ2-6. The CDR3 loop spans 16 amino acids. The germline V gene has CDR1 SGHRS and CDR2 YFSETQ. The CDR3 loop reads CASSLAGASGANVLTF.

The rearrangement uses TRBV28 and TRBJ2-1. CDR1 and CDR2 from the germline V gene are MDHEN and SYDVKM. The CDR3 length is 15 residues. CDR3 amino acids: CASSFLLGAYNEQFF.

This chain uses TRBV18 with TRBJ1-1. Per the germline V gene, CDR1 is KGHSH and CDR2 is LQKENI. The CDR3 consists of 16 residues. The CDR3 loop is CASSRSRDLGRTEAFF.

J is TRBJ2-7 and V is TRBV4-3; there is no DNA to check the TCRdb D call of TRBD1. CDR3 size: 11 residues. The germline V gene encodes CDR1 LGHNA and CDR2 YSLEER. This chain's CDR3 is CASIGGYEQYF.